This T cell receptor beta chain was found in a study of control samples from healthy donors and cancer patients. CDR1 is LGHNA, CDR2 YSLEER, per germline. The CDR3 runs 14 residues. V was cut by 0 bases and J by 5 bases, with 7 bases left in between. Clones were sequenced by immunoSEQ multiplex PCR, and TCRdb holds only the in-frame ones, with some missing. Found here are over 100,000 clones, more than 85% of them singletons; the top ten hold 17%. This clone showed up just once. Source material: blood. This receptor was identified in a woman aged 50 to 60 in good health. The V and J genes are TRBV4-3 and TRBJ2-2; D gene ambiguous. The DNA for the CDR3 is TGCGCCAGCAGCCAAGAGTGGGCAACCGGGGAGCTGTTTTTT. It encodes CASSQEWATGELFF.